This T cell receptor beta chain was sequenced for a study of cytomegalovirus exposure and HLA in healthy donors. CDR3 length: 15 residues. Germline V lookup: CDR1 SGHNT, CDR2 YENEEA. V lost 1 base and J lost 7; bases outside the gene matches: 6. Study-level findings and limits: Some V segments, including TRBV6-2 and TRBV6-3, were excluded as indistinguishable.

In the PCR, 60 Vbeta and 13 Jbeta primers were used. Libraries were prepared by immunoSEQ multiplex PCR; TCRdb keeps only in-frame clonotypes and omits some of them. The repertoire holds 130,000 or so clones, with approximately 65% as singletons. A word on this clone: Its target is unknown.

The chain employs TRBV11-3 and TRBJ2-1, with 8 bases fitting TRBD1. The TCR originated in a man younger than 35 in good health and CMV-seronegative. The sequencing sample was made of PBMCs. CDR3 DNA: TGTGCCAGCAGCTTAGCTGGGCAGGGGGCGAATGAGCAGTTCTTC. It translates to CASSLAGQGANEQFF.